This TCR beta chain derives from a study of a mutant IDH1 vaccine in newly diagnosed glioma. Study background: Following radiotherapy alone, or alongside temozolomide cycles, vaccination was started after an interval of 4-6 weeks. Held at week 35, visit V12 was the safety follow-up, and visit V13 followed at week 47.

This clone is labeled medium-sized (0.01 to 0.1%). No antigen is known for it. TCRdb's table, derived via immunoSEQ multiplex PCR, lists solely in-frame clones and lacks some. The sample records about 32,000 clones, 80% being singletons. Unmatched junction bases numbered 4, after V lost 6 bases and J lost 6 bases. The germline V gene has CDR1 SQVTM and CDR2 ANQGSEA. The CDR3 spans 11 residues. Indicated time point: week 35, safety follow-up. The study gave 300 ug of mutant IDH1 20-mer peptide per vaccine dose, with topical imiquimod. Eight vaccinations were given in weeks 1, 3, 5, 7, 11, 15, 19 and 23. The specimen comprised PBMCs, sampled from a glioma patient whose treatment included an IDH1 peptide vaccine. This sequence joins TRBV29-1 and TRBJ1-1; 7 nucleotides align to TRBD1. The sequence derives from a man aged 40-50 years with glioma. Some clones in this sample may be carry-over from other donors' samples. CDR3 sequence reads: CSVLGTAEAFF. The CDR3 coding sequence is TGCAGCGTCCTGGGGACAGCTGAAGCTTTCTTT.